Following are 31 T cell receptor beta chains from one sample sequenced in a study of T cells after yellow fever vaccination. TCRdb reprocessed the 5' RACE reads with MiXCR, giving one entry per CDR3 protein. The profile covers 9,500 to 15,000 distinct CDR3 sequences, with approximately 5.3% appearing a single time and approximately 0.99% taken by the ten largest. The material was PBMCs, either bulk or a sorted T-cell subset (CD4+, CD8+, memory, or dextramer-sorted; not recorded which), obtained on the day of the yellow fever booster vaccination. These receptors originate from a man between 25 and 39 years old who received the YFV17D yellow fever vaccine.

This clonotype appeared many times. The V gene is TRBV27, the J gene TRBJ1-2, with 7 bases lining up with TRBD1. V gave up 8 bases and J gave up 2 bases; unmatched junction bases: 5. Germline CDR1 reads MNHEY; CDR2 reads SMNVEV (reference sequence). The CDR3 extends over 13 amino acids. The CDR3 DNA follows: TGTGCCAGCCACAGGGGCTCGAACTATGGCTACACCTTC. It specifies CASHRGSNYGYTF.

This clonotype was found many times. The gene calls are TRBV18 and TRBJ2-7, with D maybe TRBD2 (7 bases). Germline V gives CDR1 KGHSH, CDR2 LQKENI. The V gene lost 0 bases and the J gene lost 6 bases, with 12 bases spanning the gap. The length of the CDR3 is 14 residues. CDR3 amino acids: CASSPPGGLVEQYF. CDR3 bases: TGTGCCAGCTCACCACCCGGGGGGCTGGTCGAGCAGTACTTC.

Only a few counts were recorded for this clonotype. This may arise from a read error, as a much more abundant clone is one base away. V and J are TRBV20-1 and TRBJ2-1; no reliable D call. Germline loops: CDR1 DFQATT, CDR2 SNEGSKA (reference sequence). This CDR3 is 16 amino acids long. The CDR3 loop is CTARALVGSSYNEQFF. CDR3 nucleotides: TGCACTGCTAGAGCATTGGTCGGTAGCTCCTACAATGAGCAGTTCTTC.

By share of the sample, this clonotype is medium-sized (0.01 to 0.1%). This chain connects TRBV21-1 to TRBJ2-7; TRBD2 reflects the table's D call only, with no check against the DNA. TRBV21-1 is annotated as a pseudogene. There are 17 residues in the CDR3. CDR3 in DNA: TGTGCCAGCAGCATCGTAGCGGGAGGGCCCCCCGCCTACGAGCAGTACTTC. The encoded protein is CASSIVAGGPPAYEQYF.

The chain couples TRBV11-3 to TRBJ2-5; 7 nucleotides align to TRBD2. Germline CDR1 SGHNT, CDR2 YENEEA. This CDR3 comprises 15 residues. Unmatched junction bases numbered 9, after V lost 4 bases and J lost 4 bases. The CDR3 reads CASSSGGLDRETQYF. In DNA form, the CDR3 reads TGTGCCAGCAGCTCAGGAGGACTAGATCGAGAGACCCAGTACTTC.

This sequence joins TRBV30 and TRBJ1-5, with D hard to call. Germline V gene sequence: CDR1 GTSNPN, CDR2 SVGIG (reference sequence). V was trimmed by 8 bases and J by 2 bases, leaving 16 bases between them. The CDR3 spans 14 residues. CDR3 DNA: TGTGCCCGCGAGAGGGTCTTGGGCAATCAGCCCCAGCATTTT. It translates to CARERVLGNQPQHF.

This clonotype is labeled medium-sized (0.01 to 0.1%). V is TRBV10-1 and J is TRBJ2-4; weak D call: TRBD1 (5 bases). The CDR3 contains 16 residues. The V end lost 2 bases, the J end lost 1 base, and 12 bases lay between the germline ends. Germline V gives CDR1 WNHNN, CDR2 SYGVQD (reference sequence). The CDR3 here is CASSEAAGWAKNIQYF. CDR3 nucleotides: TGCGCCAGCAGTGAGGCGGCAGGGTGGGCCAAAAACATTCAGTACTTC.

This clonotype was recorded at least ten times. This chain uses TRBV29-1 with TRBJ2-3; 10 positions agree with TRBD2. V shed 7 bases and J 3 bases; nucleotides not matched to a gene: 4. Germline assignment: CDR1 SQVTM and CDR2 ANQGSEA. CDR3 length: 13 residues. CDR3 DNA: TGCAGCGAACGTAGCGGGAGGACAGATACGCAGTATTTT. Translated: CSERSGRTDTQYF.

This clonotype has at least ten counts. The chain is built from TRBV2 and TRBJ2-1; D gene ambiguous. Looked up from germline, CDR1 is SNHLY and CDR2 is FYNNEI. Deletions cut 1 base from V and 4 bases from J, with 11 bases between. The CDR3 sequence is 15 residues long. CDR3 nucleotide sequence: TGTGCCAGCAGTGAAGAAGCGAGTAGGTACAATGAGCAGTTCTTC. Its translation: CASSEEASRYNEQFF.

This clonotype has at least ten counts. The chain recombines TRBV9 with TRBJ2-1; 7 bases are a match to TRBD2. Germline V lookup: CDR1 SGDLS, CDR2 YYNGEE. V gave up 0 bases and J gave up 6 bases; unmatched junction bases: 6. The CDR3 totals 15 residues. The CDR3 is CASSVGQGGSNEQFF. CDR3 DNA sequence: TGTGCCAGCAGCGTAGGTCAGGGAGGGTCCAATGAGCAGTTCTTC.

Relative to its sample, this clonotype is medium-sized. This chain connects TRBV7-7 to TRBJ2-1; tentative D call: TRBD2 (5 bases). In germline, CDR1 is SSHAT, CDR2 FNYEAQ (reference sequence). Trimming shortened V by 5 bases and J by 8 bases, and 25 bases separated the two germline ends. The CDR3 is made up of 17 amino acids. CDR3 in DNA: TGTGCCAGCAGCCCCTACCCTAGAGGGAGAGTTATCGATGAGCAGTTCTTC. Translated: CASSPYPRGRVIDEQFF.

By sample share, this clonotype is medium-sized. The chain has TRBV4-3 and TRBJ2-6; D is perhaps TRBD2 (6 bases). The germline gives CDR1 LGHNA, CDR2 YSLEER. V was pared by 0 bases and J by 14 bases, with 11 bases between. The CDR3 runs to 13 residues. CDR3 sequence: CASSQDGRDFLTF. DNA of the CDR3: TGCGCCAGCAGCCAAGATGGGCGGGATTTCCTGACTTTC.

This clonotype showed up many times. The CDR3 spells CSARIHSGTVNANTEAFF. Here the CDR3 DNA reads TGCAGTGCTAGAATTCATTCCGGGACAGTGAATGCGAACACTGAAGCTTTCTTT. The chain combines TRBV20-1 with TRBJ1-1, with 7 bases identical to TRBD1. The germline CDR1 and CDR2 sequences are DFQATT and SNEGSKA (reference sequence). The CDR3 is 18 residues long. V dropped 2 bases and J dropped 1; count of bases not matched to a gene: 16.

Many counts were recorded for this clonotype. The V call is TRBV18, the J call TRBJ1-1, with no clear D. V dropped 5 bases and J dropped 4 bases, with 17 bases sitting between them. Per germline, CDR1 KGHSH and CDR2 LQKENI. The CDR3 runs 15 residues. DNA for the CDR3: TGTGCCAGCTCATCGAGGCACAGTCAGGCCACTGAAGCTTTCTTT. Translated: CASSSRHSQATEAFF.

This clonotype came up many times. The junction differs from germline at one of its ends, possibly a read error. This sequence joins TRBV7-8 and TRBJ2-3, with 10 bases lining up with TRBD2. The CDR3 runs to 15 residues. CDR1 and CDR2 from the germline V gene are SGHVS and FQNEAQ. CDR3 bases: TGTGCCACCAGCTTAGAGGGACTAGCGATCGATACGCAGTATTTT. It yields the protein CATSLEGLAIDTQYF.

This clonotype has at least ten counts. The CDR3 sequence is CASSPAGNTGELFF. The CDR3 coding sequence is TGTGCCAGCAGCCCAGCAGGCAACACCGGGGAGCTGTTTTTT. The chain uses TRBV11-3 and TRBJ2-2; the D is unclear. The CDR3 loop spans 14 amino acids. Germline values: CDR1 SGHNT, CDR2 YENEEA. V gave up 5 bases and J gave up 2 bases, with 9 bases separating them.

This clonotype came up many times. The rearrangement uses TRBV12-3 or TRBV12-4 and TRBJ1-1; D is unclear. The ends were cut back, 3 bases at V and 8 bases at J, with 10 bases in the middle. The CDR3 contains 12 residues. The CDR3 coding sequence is TGTGCCAGCAGTTTTACTCCGAGGGAAGCTTTCTTT. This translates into CASSFTPREAFF.

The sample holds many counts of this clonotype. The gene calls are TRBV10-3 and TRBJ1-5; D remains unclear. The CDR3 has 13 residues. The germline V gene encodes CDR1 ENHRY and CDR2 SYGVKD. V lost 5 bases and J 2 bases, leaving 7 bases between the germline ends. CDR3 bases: TGTGCCATCAGTCTGGGCGGCAATCAGCCCCAGCATTTT. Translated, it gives CAISLGGNQPQHF.

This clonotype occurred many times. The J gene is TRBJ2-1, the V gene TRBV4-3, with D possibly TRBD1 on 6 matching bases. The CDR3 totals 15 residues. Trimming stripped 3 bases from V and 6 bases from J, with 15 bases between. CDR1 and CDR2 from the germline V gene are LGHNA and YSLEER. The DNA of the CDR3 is TGCGCCAGCAGCCAGAGGACAGTTTTCGGCAATGAGCAGTTCTTC. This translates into CASSQRTVFGNEQFF.

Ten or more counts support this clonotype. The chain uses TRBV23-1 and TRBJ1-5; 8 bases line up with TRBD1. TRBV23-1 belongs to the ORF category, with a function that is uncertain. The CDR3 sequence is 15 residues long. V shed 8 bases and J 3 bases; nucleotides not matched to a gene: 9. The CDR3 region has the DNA TGCGCCAGCCCAGAAGGGGACAGGTCCAATCAGCCCCAGCATTTT. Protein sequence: CASPEGDRSNQPQHF.

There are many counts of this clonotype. CDR3 nucleotides: TGTGCCTGGACTTCAGGGGCTGGCTACACCTTC. Protein: CAWTSGAGYTF. The chain employs TRBV30 and TRBJ1-2, with D perhaps matching TRBD1 (6 bases). Trimming left V 4 bases short and J 7 bases short, with 10 bases between. Germline values: CDR1 GTSNPN, CDR2 SVGIG (reference sequence). The CDR3 is made up of 11 amino acids.

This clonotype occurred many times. The CDR3: CASSSSWGTGNIQYF. As DNA, the CDR3 is TGTGCCAGCAGCTCGTCCTGGGGGACAGGGAACATTCAGTACTTC. This chain links TRBV11-2 with TRBJ2-4; 9 bases map to TRBD1. V lost 4 bases to trimming and J lost 7 bases; unmatched junction nucleotides: 8. CDR1 and CDR2 from the germline V gene are SGHAT and FQNNGV. This CDR3 is 15 amino acids long.

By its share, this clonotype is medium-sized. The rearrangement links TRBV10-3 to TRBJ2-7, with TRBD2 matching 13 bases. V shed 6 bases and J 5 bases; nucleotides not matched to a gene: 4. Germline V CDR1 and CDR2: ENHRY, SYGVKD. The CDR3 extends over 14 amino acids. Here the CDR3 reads CAIRGLAGTNEQYF. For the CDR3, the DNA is TGTGCCATCAGGGGACTAGCGGGAACAAACGAGCAGTACTTC.

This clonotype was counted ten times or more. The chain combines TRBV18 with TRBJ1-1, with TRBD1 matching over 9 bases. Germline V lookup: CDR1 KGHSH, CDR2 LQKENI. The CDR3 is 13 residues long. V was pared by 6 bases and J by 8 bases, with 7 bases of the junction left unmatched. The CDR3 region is CASSAGQGAEAFF. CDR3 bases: TGTGCCAGCTCGGCGGGACAGGGCGCGGAAGCTTTCTTT.

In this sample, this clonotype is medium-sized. The CDR3 nucleotides are TGTGCCAGCAGCCCAGCGGGAGCACGCGACGGTGAGCAGTTCTTC. It is translated as CASSPAGARDGEQFF. The chain combines TRBV3-1 with TRBJ2-1; 8 bases line up with TRBD2. After removal of 4 bases from V and 9 bases from J, the junction contained 11 bases not matched to a gene. The CDR3 is 15 residues long. The V gene's germline CDR1 is LGHDT and CDR2 YNNKEL (reference sequence).

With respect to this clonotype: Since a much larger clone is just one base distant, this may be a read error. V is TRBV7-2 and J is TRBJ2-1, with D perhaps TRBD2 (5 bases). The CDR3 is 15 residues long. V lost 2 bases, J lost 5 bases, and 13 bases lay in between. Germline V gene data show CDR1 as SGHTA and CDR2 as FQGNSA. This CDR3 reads CASSLSSGTDNEQFF. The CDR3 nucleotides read TGTGCCAGCAGCTTATCCAGCGGTACCGACAATGAGCAGTTCTTC.

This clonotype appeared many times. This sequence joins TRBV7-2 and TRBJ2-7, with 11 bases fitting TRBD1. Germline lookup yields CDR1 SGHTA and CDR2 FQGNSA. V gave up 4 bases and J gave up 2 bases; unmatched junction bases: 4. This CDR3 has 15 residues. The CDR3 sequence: CASSSPGQGAYEQYF. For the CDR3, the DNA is TGTGCCAGCAGCTCTCCGGGACAGGGGGCCTACGAGCAGTACTTC.

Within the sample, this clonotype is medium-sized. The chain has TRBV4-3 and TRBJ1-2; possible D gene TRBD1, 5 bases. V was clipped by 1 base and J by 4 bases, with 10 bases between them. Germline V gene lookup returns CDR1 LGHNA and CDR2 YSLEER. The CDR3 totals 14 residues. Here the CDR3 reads CASSQGRESYGYTF. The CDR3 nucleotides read TGCGCCAGCAGCCAAGGCAGGGAGAGCTATGGCTACACCTTC.

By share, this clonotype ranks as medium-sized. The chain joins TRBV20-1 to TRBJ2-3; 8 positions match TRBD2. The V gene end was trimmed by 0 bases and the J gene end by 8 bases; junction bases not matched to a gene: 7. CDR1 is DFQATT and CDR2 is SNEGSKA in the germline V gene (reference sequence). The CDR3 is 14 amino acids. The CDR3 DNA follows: TGCAGTGCTAGAGATCCGGGAGGGCCAGCTACGCAGTATTTT. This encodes CSARDPGGPATQYF.

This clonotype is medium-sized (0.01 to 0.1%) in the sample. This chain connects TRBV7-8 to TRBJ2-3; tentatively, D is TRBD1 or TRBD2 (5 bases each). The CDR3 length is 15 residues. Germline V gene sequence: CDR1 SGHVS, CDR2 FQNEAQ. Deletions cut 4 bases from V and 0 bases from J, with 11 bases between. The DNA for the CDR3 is TGTGCCAGCAGCTCCGAGGGGAGAAGCACAGATACGCAGTATTTT. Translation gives CASSSEGRSTDTQYF.

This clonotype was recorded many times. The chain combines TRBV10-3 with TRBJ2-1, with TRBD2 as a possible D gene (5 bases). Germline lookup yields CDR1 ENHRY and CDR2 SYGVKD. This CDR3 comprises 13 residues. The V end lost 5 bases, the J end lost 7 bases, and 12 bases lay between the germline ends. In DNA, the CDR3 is TGTGCCATCAGTTTTTCGGACTTGAATGAGCAGTTCTTC. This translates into CAISFSDLNEQFF.